The 13 T cell receptor beta chains below come from one sample, sequenced in a study of radiotherapy plus CTLA-4 blockade in lung cancer. Profiled with immunoSEQ multiplex PCR; TCRdb holds only in-frame clones, not every one. The sample lists roughly 53,000 clones; roughly 84% were seen once. This specimen was peripheral blood, taken from a patient treated with radiotherapy plus ipilimumab. The receptors originated from a human donor with non-small cell lung cancer who had a partial response to radiotherapy plus ipilimumab.

This chain connects TRBV4-1 to TRBJ1-3, with 7 bases that match TRBD1. The V segment lost 3 bases and the J segment 5 bases; nucleotides outside the gene matches: 13. Germline V gives CDR1 MGHRA, CDR2 YSYEKL. This CDR3 has 17 residues. Written as DNA, the CDR3 is TGCGCCAGCAGCCAGGGGGACGCAGGGGGTCCTCGAAACACCATATATTTT. Protein: CASSQGDAGGPRNTIYF.

DNA of the CDR3: TGCGCCAGCAGCCAAGCGGGACAGATTAATGAAAAACTGTTTTTT. It specifies CASSQAGQINEKLFF. This sequence joins TRBV4-3 and TRBJ1-4; 7 nucleotides line up with TRBD1. The CDR3 consists of 15 residues. Trimming at V came to 1 base and at J to 4 bases, leaving 3 bases not matched to a gene. Germline CDR1 reads LGHNA; CDR2 reads YSLEER.

The J gene is TRBJ2-7, the V gene TRBV6-5; the match to TRBD1 covers 8 bases. The J segment lost 6 bases and the V segment lost 2 bases, leaving 6 bases of the junction unmatched. The germline CDR1 and CDR2 sequences are MNHEY and SVGAGI. The CDR3 has 14 residues. The CDR3 region has the DNA TGTGCCAGCAGTTACAATTCAGGGGGCGTCGAGCAGTACTTC. This sequence encodes CASSYNSGGVEQYF.

V gene TRBV9 combines with J gene TRBJ1-2; TRBD1 agrees at 8 bases. J gave up 5 bases and V 4 bases, and 4 bases lay outside the gene matches. Germline V gene data show CDR1 as SGDLS and CDR2 as YYNGEE. The CDR3 is made up of 13 amino acids. CDR3 sequence (DNA): TGTGCCAGCAGCTTGGACAGGGTGTATGGCTACACCTTC. Protein: CASSLDRVYGYTF.

This rearrangement joins TRBV9 to TRBJ2-5; TRBD1 matches at 10 bases. The J segment lost 11 bases and the V segment lost 2 bases, leaving 9 bases of the junction unmatched. The CDR3 is 14 amino acids. CDR1 is SGDLS, CDR2 YYNGEE, per germline. The CDR3: CASSVTGGRGEQYF. CDR3 DNA: TGTGCCAGCAGCGTGACAGGGGGCCGGGGGGAGCAGTACTTC. Full variable domain (outside the CDR3, taken from reference TRBV9 and TRBJ2-5): DSGVTQTPKHLITATGQRVTLRCSPRSGDLSVYWYQQSLDQGLQFLIQYYNGEERAKGNILERFSAQQFPDLHSELNLSSLELGDSALYFCASSVTGGRGEQYFGPGTRLLVL.

This chain uses TRBV18 with TRBJ2-2, with a weak D call TRBD1 (6 bases). The CDR3 sequence is 16 residues long. Deletions cut 3 bases from V and 1 base from J, with 12 bases between. The V gene's germline CDR1 is KGHSH and CDR2 LQKENI. CDR3 amino acids: CASSPSGHLNTGELFF. The CDR3 nucleotides read TGTGCCAGCTCACCTTCGGGACACCTGAACACCGGGGAGCTGTTTTTT. Looking up the rest from reference TRBV18 and TRBJ2-2 gives the full variable domain: NAGVMQNPRHLVRRRGQEARLRCSPMKGHSHVYWYRQLPEEGLKFMVYLQKENIIDESGMPKERFSAEFPKEGPSILRIQQVVRGDSAAYFCASSPSGHLNTGELFFGEGSRLTVL.

The V and J genes are TRBV6-1 and TRBJ1-4, with TRBD1 as a possible D gene (5 bases). This CDR3 is 14 amino acids long. With 7 bases removed from V and 3 bases from J, the gap between germline ends came to 12 bases. Germline values: CDR1 MNHNS, CDR2 SASEGT. CDR3 sequence (DNA): TGTGCCAGCACATTAGGGGCGTCTAATGAAAAACTGTTTTTT. Residues: CASTLGASNEKLFF.

This clone appeared a few times. J is TRBJ2-7 and V is TRBV20-1; D is ambiguous. The CDR3 is 11 amino acids. Looked up from germline, CDR1 is DFQATT and CDR2 is SNEGSKA (reference sequence). The germline V and J ends were trimmed by 6 bases and 2 bases, with 8 bases remaining between them. The CDR3 coding sequence is TGCAGTGCGAGTGACACCTACGAGCAGTACTTC. Its translation is CSASDTYEQYF.

In its sample, this clone was seen once. This sequence joins TRBV21-1 and TRBJ2-7; the table names TRBD2, a call not compared with the DNA. TRBV21-1 is a listed pseudogene. This CDR3 contains 14 residues. The CDR3 sequence: CASKPSGGAYEQYF. CDR3 DNA sequence: TGTGCCAGCAAACCATCTGGCGGCGCCTACGAGCAGTACTTC.

This chain links TRBV12-2 with TRBJ1-2; the tabulated D call, TRBD1, remains unverified against the DNA. TRBV12-2 is annotated as a pseudogene. This CDR3 is 13 amino acids long. In DNA, the CDR3 is TGTGCAAGTCGCTTTTACAGGGACTATGGCTACACCTTC. This gives the protein CASRFYRDYGYTF.

V usage is TRBV7-8 and J usage is TRBJ2-7; the D gene is possibly TRBD2 (6 bases). This CDR3 is built from 13 residues. Trimming removed 0 bases from V and 6 bases from J, with 9 bases in between. Germline CDR1 reads SGHVS; CDR2 reads FQNEAQ. CDR3 bases: TGTGCCAGCAGCTTAGCGACTAGTCCCGAGCAGTACTTC. As protein: CASSLATSPEQYF.

In this sample, this clone turned up a few times. The V gene is TRBV2, the J gene TRBJ2-3, with 10 bases that match TRBD2. The CDR3 runs to 17 residues. From germline, CDR1 is SNHLY and CDR2 FYNNEI. V gave up 2 bases and J gave up 7 bases; unmatched junction bases: 12. The CDR3 sequence: CASSESGLAGAINTQYF. DNA for the CDR3: TGTGCCAGCAGTGAATCGGGGCTAGCGGGGGCTATTAATACGCAGTATTTT.

This chain joins TRBV10-3 and TRBJ2-7; maybe TRBD2 (5 bases). V was shortened by 10 bases and J by 3 bases, with 16 bases between the two germline ends. This CDR3 is 13 amino acids long. Germline V gives CDR1 ENHRY, CDR2 SYGVKD. CDR3 sequence (DNA): TGTGCCACTCGCGCGGAGGTCCGCTACGAGCAGTACTTC. It codes for CATRAEVRYEQYF.